A single sample gave rise to the 30 T cell receptor beta chains below, sequenced in a study of T-cell reconstitution after alpha-beta-depleted transplantation in children. Unique molecular identifiers were incorporated during preparation of the TCRbeta library. TCRdb recomputed calls from the PCR reads with MiXCR, one row per CDR3 protein. Here the sample spans some 200,000 distinct CDR3 sequences, 5% to 6.5% being singletons. The starting material was PBMCs, obtained before TCRalphabeta/CD19-depleted stem cell transplant. Receptors were obtained from a girl in the first two years of life with combined immunodeficiency, due to receive a stem cell transplant.

This clonotype showed up many times. The J gene is TRBJ2-3, the V gene TRBV11-2; 12 bases fit TRBD2. The length of the CDR3 is 19 residues. CDR1 and CDR2 (germline): SGHAT, FQNNGV. The trim removed 1 base at V and 2 bases at J, leaving 10 bases unmatched. Written as DNA, the CDR3 is TGTGCCAGCAGCTTAGTGTCGGGTCTAGCGGGGGGGATCACAGATACGCAGTATTTT. Translated: CASSLVSGLAGGITDTQYF.

This clonotype was observed many times. This chain links TRBV28 with TRBJ2-7, with 12 bases matching TRBD1. In germline, CDR1 is MDHEN, CDR2 SYDVKM. The CDR3 spans 14 residues. V was clipped by 3 bases and J by 5 bases; unmatched bases: 2. The CDR3 DNA reads TGTGCCAGCAGTTTGGGGGACAGGGGGCACGAGCAGTACTTC. Translating it yields CASSLGDRGHEQYF. Complete variable domain (other parts from reference TRBV28 and TRBJ2-7): DVKVTQSSRYLVKRTGEKVFLECVQDMDHENMFWYRQDPGLGLRLIYFSYDVKMKEKGDIPEGYSVSREKKERFSLILESASTNQTSMYLCASSLGDRGHEQYFGPGTRLTVT.

This clonotype was detected ten times or more. Here the CDR3 reads CASSQRLAGAEQYF. CDR3 coding DNA: TGCGCCAGCAGCCAACGACTAGCGGGGGCCGAGCAGTACTTC. V and J are TRBV4-1 and TRBJ2-7; 12 positions agree with TRBD2. Germline trimming cut 2 bases from V and 6 bases from J; bases unmatched to any gene: 2. The CDR3 spans 14 residues. Germline CDR1 MGHRA, CDR2 YSYEKL.

This clonotype was seen at least ten times. J is TRBJ2-1 and V is TRBV5-6, with D tentatively TRBD1 or TRBD2 (7 bases each). The V gene lost 0 bases and the J gene lost 8 bases, with 12 bases spanning the gap. The CDR3 has 14 residues. Germline V gene lookup returns CDR1 SGHDT and CDR2 YYEEEE. The CDR3 DNA reads as TGTGCCAGCAGCTTGGAGACAGGGAGGGATGAGCAGTTCTTC. Translating it yields CASSLETGRDEQFF.

This clonotype was seen many times. The chain links TRBV5-1 to TRBJ1-1; D is unresolved. V lost 0 bases to trimming and J lost 7 bases, with 4 bases between them. Germline V gene lookup returns CDR1 SGHRS and CDR2 YFSETQ. The length of the CDR3 is 11 residues. The CDR3 sequence: CASSLDSEAFF. The CDR3, as DNA: TGCGCCAGCAGCTTGGACAGTGAAGCTTTCTTT.

This clonotype was found many times. This chain uses TRBV2 with TRBJ2-7; D possibly corresponds to TRBD2 (6 bases). Germline CDR1 and CDR2: SNHLY and FYNNEI. Deletions cut 8 bases from V and 4 bases from J, with 15 bases between. The CDR3 contains 13 residues. The CDR3 DNA is TGTGCCAGCGATTCCGGGGGAAATTACGAGCAGTACTTC. Translating gives CASDSGGNYEQYF.

This clonotype was recorded many times. The chain recombines TRBV12-3 or TRBV12-4 with TRBJ2-1; D gene uncertain. Trimming took off 5 bases at V and 4 bases at J, with 15 bases between the two ends. This CDR3 spans 15 amino acids. The CDR3 DNA sequence: TGTGCCAGCAGTGCGACTGCCGTCCCTTACAATGAGCAGTTCTTC. Protein product: CASSATAVPYNEQFF.

This clonotype was observed many times. The gene calls are TRBV20-1 and TRBJ1-1; maybe TRBD1 (5 bases). CDR1 and CDR2 (germline): DFQATT, SNEGSKA (reference sequence). The CDR3 covers 14 residues. V lost 3 bases, J lost 2 bases, and 13 bases lay in between. CDR3 nucleotides: TGCAGTGCTAGGGGGTCCACAGGAAACACTGAAGCTTTCTTT. This codes for CSARGSTGNTEAFF.

This clonotype was found once. The junction departs from the called germline gene at one end, perhaps through a read error. The chain recombines TRBV11-3 with TRBJ2-7; no definite D call. The CDR3 extends over 12 amino acids. Germline V gives CDR1 SGHNT, CDR2 YENEEA. The CDR3 nucleotides are TGTGTCAGCAGCCCCGGCGGATACGAGCAGTACTTC. Protein sequence: CVSSPGGYEQYF.

This clonotype appeared many times. The chain carries TRBV6-2 or TRBV6-3 and TRBJ1-2, with TRBD1 matching 8 bases. After removal of 6 bases from V and 8 bases from J, the junction contained 8 bases not matched to a gene. The CDR3 is made up of 13 amino acids. The germline CDR1 and CDR2 sequences are MNHEY and SVGEGT. The CDR3: CASRDPGGEGYTF. For the CDR3, the DNA is TGTGCCAGCAGAGACCCAGGGGGCGAAGGCTACACCTTC.

The sample holds many counts of this clonotype. The rearrangement uses TRBV25-1 and TRBJ1-2; 7 bases map to TRBD1. Per germline, CDR1 MGHDK and CDR2 SYGVNS. The CDR3 runs to 15 residues. V shed 8 bases and J 9 bases; nucleotides not matched to a gene: 18. The CDR3 here is CASLGGRQGHLSYTF. The DNA for the CDR3 is TGTGCCAGCCTTGGAGGGCGACAGGGCCACCTCAGCTACACCTTC.

This clonotype was counted many times. The rearrangement links TRBV5-1 to TRBJ2-3; no clear D gene. Germline CDR1 SGHRS, CDR2 YFSETQ. Trimming took off 1 base at V and 4 bases at J, with 4 bases between the two ends. The CDR3 length is 12 residues. CDR3 nucleotide sequence: TGCGCCAGCAGCTTGTCCGCAGATACGCAGTATTTT. This sequence encodes CASSLSADTQYF.

This clonotype has a count of ten or more. This sequence joins TRBV29-1 and TRBJ2-1; TRBD2 aligns across 15 bases. This CDR3 contains 18 residues. Germline CDR1 SQVTM, CDR2 ANQGSEA. With 4 bases clipped from V and 0 bases from J, the junction kept 7 bases outside the gene matches. CDR3: CSVVGTSGRKSSYNEQFF. CDR3 in DNA: TGCAGCGTTGTAGGGACTAGCGGGAGGAAGAGCTCCTACAATGAGCAGTTCTTC.

This clonotype occurred many times. This chain connects TRBV7-9 to TRBJ2-1; possibly TRBD2 for D (6 bases). The germline gives CDR1 SEHNR, CDR2 FQNEAQ (reference sequence). V lost 2 bases to trimming and J lost 5 bases, with 7 bases between them. The CDR3 spans 13 residues. The CDR3 spells CASSLWGDNEQFF. The DNA of the CDR3 is TGTGCCAGCAGCTTATGGGGGGACAATGAGCAGTTCTTC.

At least ten counts were recorded for this clonotype. The CDR3 reads CASSLARGAYEQYF. The CDR3 nucleotides are TGCGCCAGCAGCTTGGCCAGGGGGGCCTACGAGCAGTACTTC. The chain recombines TRBV5-1 with TRBJ2-7; D is possibly TRBD1 (7 bases). V dropped 0 bases and J dropped 2 bases, with 9 bases sitting between them. The length of the CDR3 is 14 residues. The germline CDR1 and CDR2 sequences are SGHRS and YFSETQ.

This clonotype showed up many times. V usage is TRBV24-1 and J usage is TRBJ2-1, with TRBD1 as a possible D gene (5 bases). CDR1 and CDR2 (germline): KGHDR, SFDVKD. Trimming removed 3 bases from V and 6 bases from J, with 17 bases in between. CDR3 length equals 16 residues. DNA for the CDR3: TGTGCCACCAGTGATGTAAATGGGGCTCCAAGCAATGAGCAGTTCTTC. This gives the protein CATSDVNGAPSNEQFF.

At least ten counts were recorded for this clonotype. The rearrangement uses TRBV28 and TRBJ2-7, with a possible D match to TRBD2 (6 bases). V shed 6 bases and J shed 4 bases, with 19 bases lying between them. CDR3 length: 15 residues. The germline gives CDR1 MDHEN, CDR2 SYDVKM. This chain's CDR3 is CASSGATGETYEQYF. CDR3 DNA sequence: TGTGCCAGCAGCGGCGCGACGGGGGAGACGTACGAGCAGTACTTC.

J is TRBJ2-5 and V is TRBV7-8; TRBD1 aligns across 8 bases. Unmatched junction bases numbered 9, after V lost 8 bases and J lost 1 base. This CDR3 contains 15 residues. The germline V gene has CDR1 SGHVS and CDR2 FQNEAQ. CDR3 protein: CASAGPGTGQETQYF. CDR3 nucleotide sequence: TGTGCCAGCGCAGGCCCAGGGACAGGCCAAGAGACCCAGTACTTC.

This clonotype showed up many times. In DNA form, the CDR3 reads TGTGCCATCAGTGAGGCAAGACCGGGACAGGGGTTGGGGTCACCCCTCCACTTT. The encoded protein is CAISEARPGQGLGSPLHF. The rearrangement joins TRBV10-3 to TRBJ1-6; 10 bases align to TRBD1. The ends lost 2 bases at V and 10 bases at J; junction bases unmatched: 14. CDR3 size: 18 residues. The germline gives CDR1 ENHRY, CDR2 SYGVKD.

This clonotype has ten or more counts. This sequence joins TRBV13 and TRBJ2-7; D gene unclear. Trimming stripped 6 bases from V and 0 bases from J, with 12 bases between. Germline values: CDR1 PRHDT, CDR2 FYEKMQ (reference sequence). CDR3 length equals 14 residues. The CDR3, as DNA: TGTGCCAGCAGGAAGACGGGCAGCTCCTACGAGCAGTACTTC. Residues: CASRKTGSSYEQYF.

This clonotype has at least ten counts. The V gene is TRBV28, the J gene TRBJ2-1, with 7 bases identical to TRBD2. The CDR3 has 13 residues. The V segment lost 3 bases and the J segment 14 bases; nucleotides outside the gene matches: 10. Looked up from germline, CDR1 is MDHEN and CDR2 is SYDVKM. This CDR3 reads CASSFSSGRVEFF. The DNA of the CDR3 is TGTGCCAGCAGTTTCTCTTCAGGGAGGGTTGAGTTCTTC.

This clonotype has just a few counts. The gene calls are TRBV6-2 or TRBV6-3 and TRBJ1-2; D perhaps matches TRBD1 (6 bases). The length of the CDR3 is 21 residues. V shed 0 bases and J shed 2 bases, with 28 bases lying between them. CDR1 and CDR2 (germline): MNHEY, SVGEGT. The DNA for the CDR3 is TGTGCCAGCAGTTACTCGAGTTTTACGGGGGGCTCAAAATCGTCGAACTATGGCTACACCTTC. As protein: CASSYSSFTGGSKSSNYGYTF.

There are many counts of this clonotype. The chain combines TRBV6-2 or TRBV6-3 with TRBJ1-1, with D unclear. This CDR3 has 14 residues. Between the trimmed V and J ends, which lost 10 bases and 4 bases, there was a span of 19 bases. CDR1 and CDR2 from the germline V gene are MNHEY and SVGEGT. CDR3 nucleotides: TGTGCCACCCAAGACGGGGAATGGAGCACTGAAGCTTTCTTT. Amino acid sequence: CATQDGEWSTEAFF.

This clonotype came up many times. This chain connects TRBV7-2 to TRBJ1-1; maybe TRBD1 (5 bases). CDR1 and CDR2 (germline): SGHTA, FQGNSA. Trimming pared 6 bases from V and 1 base from J, leaving 9 bases between. The CDR3 length is 13 residues. CDR3 in DNA: TGTGCCAGCAGGGTGGGGACGAACACTGAAGCTTTCTTT. Protein: CASRVGTNTEAFF.

This clonotype has only a few counts. J is TRBJ1-5 and V is TRBV28; 9 bases are shared with TRBD1. The CDR3 is 15 residues long. Trimming at V came to 5 bases and at J to 6 bases, leaving 8 bases not matched to a gene. CDR1 MDHEN and CDR2 SYDVKM come from the germline V gene. The CDR3 bases are TGTGCCAGCAGTGCCCGAACAGGGGGCGGTCAGCCCCAGCATTTT. Translated: CASSARTGGGQPQHF.

The table lists this clonotype with many counts. The chain links TRBV14 to TRBJ2-5; no clear D. This CDR3 comprises 16 residues. Germline V gene data show CDR1 as SGHDN and CDR2 as FVKESK. Between the trimmed V and J ends, which lost 1 base and 3 bases, there was a span of 15 bases. CDR3 nucleotide sequence: TGTGCCAGCAGCCAAGCAAAGGTCCACCGAAAAGAGACCCAGTACTTC. It yields the protein CASSQAKVHRKETQYF. Together with reference TRBV14 and TRBJ2-5, the CDR3 gives the full variable domain: EAGVTQFPSHSVIEKGQTVTLRCDPISGHDNLYWYRRVMGKEIKFLLHFVKESKQDESGMPNNRFLAERTGGTYSTLKVQPAELEDSGVYFCASSQAKVHRKETQYFGPGTRLLVL.

This clonotype came up many times. V is TRBV20-1 and J is TRBJ2-1; D unclear. In germline, CDR1 is DFQATT, CDR2 SNEGSKA (reference sequence). Between the trimmed V and J ends, which lost 5 bases and 0 bases, there was a span of 8 bases. This CDR3 has 13 amino acids. The CDR3: CSASESSYNEQFF. For the CDR3, the DNA is TGCAGTGCTTCAGAGAGCTCCTACAATGAGCAGTTCTTC.

This clonotype was picked up many times. V gene TRBV15 combines with J gene TRBJ1-3, with a possible D match to TRBD1 (5 bases). The CDR3 is 14 amino acids. Trimming took 6 bases from V and 2 from J, leaving 11 bases between them. Germline V gene lookup returns CDR1 LNHNV and CDR2 YYDKDF (reference sequence). The CDR3 bases are TGTGCCACCAGGGGGACTTATACTGGAAACACCATATATTTT. Translated, it gives CATRGTYTGNTIYF.

The chain joins TRBV29-1 to TRBJ1-5, with D uncertain. The CDR3 sequence is 15 residues long. Looked up from germline, CDR1 is SQVTM and CDR2 is ANQGSEA. With 3 bases removed from V and 5 bases from J, the gap between germline ends came to 17 bases. The CDR3 sequence: CSVDGRREAHQPQHF. The CDR3 nucleotides are TGCAGCGTTGATGGGAGGAGAGAGGCCCATCAGCCCCAGCATTTT. Filled out from reference TRBV29-1 and TRBJ1-5, the complete variable domain reads SAVISQKPSRDICQRGTSLTIQCQVDSQVTMMFWYRQQPGQSLTLIATANQGSEATYESGFVIDKFPISRPNLTFSTLTVSNMSPEDSSIYLCSVDGRREAHQPQHFGDGTRLSIL.

In its sample, this clonotype was seen many times. This rearrangement joins TRBV6-6 to TRBJ1-5; D call uncertain. The V gene's germline CDR1 is MNHNY and CDR2 SVGAGI (reference sequence). The CDR3 is 13 amino acids. With 0 bases removed from V and 4 bases from J, the gap between germline ends came to 4 bases. CDR3 DNA sequence: TGTGCCAGCAGTTACTCGATAAATCAGCCCCAGCATTTT. Residues: CASSYSINQPQHF.